The source of this T cell receptor beta chain is a study of tumor-infiltrating lymphocytes in primary liver carcinoma. This clonotype was observed many times. Researchers drew blood RNA from unsorted whole blood and extracted germline DNA as well. The CDR3 totals 16 residues. Trimming at V came to 1 base and at J to 7 bases, leaving 8 bases not matched to a gene. From germline, CDR1 is SGHAT and CDR2 FQDESV (reference sequence). Constant-region priming of 500 to 550 ng total RNA yielded TCR beta cDNA. Each TCR beta library was derived from three nested multiplex PCR rounds that employed slightly modified ARM-PCR. It was with TRBV1-TRBV30 forward primers and a C-beta reverse primer that the first two PCR rounds were run, at around 11 cycles each. TCRdb re-analysed the multiplex PCR reads in MiXCR, keeping a single row per CDR3 protein. The sample contains approximately 300,000 distinct CDR3 sequences, 55% to 65% of which appear only once.

The chain uses TRBV11-1 and TRBJ2-1, with 9 bases aligning to TRBD2. The specimen was peripheral blood. The source of this sequence is a man aged 40-50 years with primary liver carcinoma and hepatitis B virus infection. As DNA, the CDR3 is TGTGCCAGCAGCTTAGAGGGTGGCGGGAGGGGTAATGAGCAGTTCTTC. Translation: CASSLEGGGRGNEQFF.